The 20 T cell receptor beta chains reported below all come from one sample, sequenced in a study of blood T cell repertoires in COVID-19. Method: immunoSEQ multiplex PCR; TCRdb's copy keeps in-frame clones and lacks some. The sample includes a few hundred thousand clones, roughly 84% of them seen just once. The sample was peripheral blood. These receptor sequences come from an elderly woman with active or convalescent COVID-19.

CDR3 region: CASSPGTSDTGELFF. DNA of the CDR3: TGTGCCAGCAGCCCGGGGACTAGCGACACCGGGGAGCTGTTTTTT. This chain joins TRBV3-1 (or the pseudogene TRBV3-2) and TRBJ2-2; TRBD2 aligns across 10 bases. CDR1 LGHDT and CDR2 YNNKEL come from the germline V gene (reference sequence). V dropped 4 bases and J dropped 3; count of bases not matched to a gene: 2. The CDR3 length is 15 residues.

This chain links TRBV4-3 with TRBJ1-5, with D unresolved. From germline, CDR1 is LGHNA and CDR2 YSLEER. This CDR3 region has 13 residues. V lost 8 bases and J 6 bases, leaving 14 bases between the germline ends. The CDR3 sequence is CASSSGLGQPQHF. CDR3 in DNA: TGCGCCAGCTCTTCGGGTCTGGGTCAGCCCCAGCATTTT.

DNA for the CDR3: TGCGCCAGCAGTGTTCACAGGGGGGATCAGCCCCAGCATTTT. Its protein product is CASSVHRGDQPQHF. J is TRBJ1-5 and V is TRBV10-1; TRBD1 aligns across 8 bases. This CDR3 comprises 14 residues. V lost 4 bases to trimming and J lost 5 bases; unmatched junction nucleotides: 4. Germline-derived CDR1 and CDR2 are WNHNN and SYGVQD (reference sequence).

The chain couples TRBV6-2 or TRBV6-3 to TRBJ1-1; tentative D call: TRBD1 (6 bases). The V gene lost 5 bases and the J gene lost 3 bases, with 10 bases spanning the gap. The V gene's germline CDR1 is MNHEY and CDR2 SVGEGT. CDR3 length: 13 amino acids. The CDR3 DNA reads TGTGCCAGCAGTCAGGACAGTTACACTGAAGCTTTCTTT. Its protein is CASSQDSYTEAFF.

The chain has TRBV21-1 and TRBJ1-5. TRBV21-1 is tagged as a pseudogene. This CDR3 comprises 16 residues. CDR3 bases: TGTGCCAGCAGCCCTCCTGACCGGGGTATCCTCCAGCCCCAGCATTTT. This encodes CASSPPDRGILQPQHF.

This chain connects TRBV19 to TRBJ2-1; 10 bases map to TRBD1. J was trimmed by 0 bases and V by 3 bases; bases with no gene match: 14. The germline V gene encodes CDR1 LNHDA and CDR2 SQIVND (reference sequence). The CDR3 has 20 amino acids. In DNA form, the CDR3 reads TGTGCCAGTAGTATGGGTGGGACAGGGGCGCCGCTAAGCTCCTACAATGAGCAGTTCTTC. Protein sequence: CASSMGGTGAPLSSYNEQFF.

This clone was detected only once. V is TRBV5-1 and J is TRBJ2-7, with D maybe TRBD1 (6 bases). Deletions cut 1 base from V and 4 bases from J, with 15 bases between. The germline CDR1 and CDR2 sequences are SGHRS and YFSETQ. The CDR3 is 15 amino acids. In DNA, the CDR3 is TGCGCCAGCAGCTTGTTAGCGAAAACAGGGTACGAGCAGTACTTC. It codes for CASSLLAKTGYEQYF.

The chain uses TRBV7-9 and TRBJ2-1; a possible D gene is TRBD2 (6 bases). The germline V gene has CDR1 SEHNR and CDR2 FQNEAQ (reference sequence). This CDR3 is 18 amino acids long. V was pared by 2 bases and J by 0 bases, with 17 bases between. The CDR3 DNA is TGTGCCAGCAGCTTATTATATCGCCGGGAGAGCTCCTACAATGAGCAGTTCTTC. As protein: CASSLLYRRESSYNEQFF.

This chain connects TRBV7-2 to TRBJ2-1; 8 bases are shared with TRBD2. Germline-derived CDR1 and CDR2 are SGHTA and FQGNSA. Trimming at V came to 0 bases and at J to 6 bases, leaving 4 bases not matched to a gene. The CDR3 runs 15 residues. The CDR3 loop is CASSLASGMPNEQFF. DNA of the CDR3: TGTGCCAGCAGCTTAGCTAGCGGGATGCCCAATGAGCAGTTCTTC.

This chain joins TRBV7-2 and TRBJ2-7; 9 bases are shared with TRBD1. V was pared by 5 bases and J by 3 bases, with 5 bases of the junction left unmatched. Germline CDR1 reads SGHTA; CDR2 reads FQGNSA. This CDR3 region has 14 residues. In DNA, the CDR3 is TGTGCCAGCAGCCCCGGGACAGGGCTCTACGAGCAGTACTTC. Translated: CASSPGTGLYEQYF.

This clone has more than one count but fewer than ten. The rearrangement uses TRBV7-2 and TRBJ1-1, with 7 bases identical to TRBD1. The V gene's germline CDR1 is SGHTA and CDR2 FQGNSA. The CDR3 contains 14 residues. The ends lost 4 bases at V and 5 bases at J; junction bases unmatched: 7. CDR3 protein: CASSSRQGTTEAFF. Written as DNA, the CDR3 is TGTGCCAGCAGCTCTCGACAGGGAACGACTGAAGCTTTCTTT.

The chain recombines TRBV7-8 with TRBJ2-7; 9 bases are shared with TRBD1. Germline CDR1 reads SGHVS; CDR2 reads FQNEAQ. The V segment lost 7 bases and the J segment 6 bases; nucleotides outside the gene matches: 10. This CDR3 has 14 amino acids. CDR3 DNA sequence: TGTGCCAGCACCTTGAGGACAGGGGTAGGCGAGCAGTACTTC. This gives the protein CASTLRTGVGEQYF.

This chain uses TRBV15 with TRBJ2-1; 9 bases agree with TRBD2. The CDR3 covers 13 residues. CDR1 and CDR2 from the germline V gene are LNHNV and YYDKDF (reference sequence). The V gene end was trimmed by 9 bases and the J gene end by 8 bases; junction bases not matched to a gene: 8. CDR3 in DNA: TGTGCCACTGGGCGGGAGGGCGGCGATGAGCAGTTCTTC. It codes for CATGREGGDEQFF.

V is TRBV6-5 and J is TRBJ1-2, with D perhaps matching TRBD1 (5 bases). Germline V gives CDR1 MNHEY, CDR2 SVGAGI. V was trimmed by 6 bases and J by 8 bases, leaving 16 bases between them. CDR3 length equals 13 residues. The CDR3 coding sequence is TGTGCCAGCAGCCGACAGACCGTAGGGGGCTACACCTTC. The encoded protein is CASSRQTVGGYTF.

This clone has just one count. The rearrangement uses TRBV28 and TRBJ1-2; TRBD1 matches 7 bases. The V segment lost 6 bases and the J segment 3 bases; nucleotides outside the gene matches: 10. Germline CDR1 and CDR2: MDHEN and SYDVKM. The CDR3 spans 15 residues. CDR3 sequence (DNA): TGTGCCAGCAGCCCACAGACAGGGTATTACTATGGCTACACCTTC. Amino acid sequence: CASSPQTGYYYGYTF.

This clone turned up a few times. The chain links TRBV4-2 to TRBJ1-5; TRBD1 aligns across 7 bases. The CDR3 loop spans 18 amino acids. In germline, CDR1 is LGHNA, CDR2 YNFKEQ. Trimming took 2 bases from V and 3 from J; bases not matched to a gene: 13. This CDR3 reads CASSQQRGQSLSNQPQHF. The CDR3 DNA reads as TGTGCCAGCAGCCAACAAAGGGGACAGTCCCTTTCCAATCAGCCCCAGCATTTT.

Here the CDR3 DNA reads TGTGCCAGCAGCCCAACCGGGACTAGCGGATACTACGAGCAGTACTTC. The encoded protein is CASSPTGTSGYYEQYF. J is TRBJ2-7 and V is TRBV3-1 (or the pseudogene TRBV3-2), with 11 bases aligning to TRBD2. Trimming at V came to 4 bases and at J to 3 bases, leaving 8 bases not matched to a gene. The germline gives CDR1 LGHDT, CDR2 YNNKEL (reference sequence). There are 16 residues in the CDR3.

The chain links TRBV7-2 to TRBJ2-5; 11 bases agree with TRBD2. The CDR3 has 16 residues. Per germline, CDR1 SGHTA and CDR2 FQGNSA. With V trimmed by 5 bases and J by 2 bases, 7 bases remained unmatched. The CDR3 reads CASSPTSGSVQETQYF. CDR3 bases: TGTGCCAGCAGCCCTACTAGCGGGAGTGTGCAAGAGACCCAGTACTTC.

The J gene is TRBJ2-2, the V gene TRBV4-3; 11 bases fit TRBD1. This CDR3 spans 16 amino acids. Trimming cost V 4 bases and J 3 bases; bases outside gene matches: 4. From germline, CDR1 is LGHNA and CDR2 YSLEER. The CDR3 bases are TGCGCCAGCAGCCCGAGGACAGGGGGCGACACCGGGGAGCTGTTTTTT. This translates into CASSPRTGGDTGELFF.

This chain connects TRBV30 to TRBJ1-6, with D perhaps TRBD1 (6 bases). Deletions cut 0 bases from V and 6 bases from J, with 9 bases between. Germline V gene lookup returns CDR1 GTSNPN and CDR2 SVGIG (reference sequence). The CDR3 covers 14 residues. DNA of the CDR3: TGTGCCTGGAGTGTAAGGGGGTTTAATTCACCCCTCCACTTT. Translating it yields CAWSVRGFNSPLHF.